These 32 T cell receptor beta chains were all obtained from the same sample, sequenced in a study of cytomegalovirus exposure and HLA in healthy donors. The PCR contained 60 Vbeta and 13 Jbeta primers. Assay used: immunoSEQ multiplex PCR; TCRdb lists only in-frame clones, some missing. The table records about 220,000 clones, 75% to 90% of them present only once. Sequenced sample: PBMCs. The origin of the receptors is a boy younger than 10 in good health and CMV-seronegative.

This chain joins TRBV6-5 and TRBJ2-7; TRBD2 might be the D (5 bases). V was trimmed by 6 bases and J by 3 bases, leaving 18 bases between them. This CDR3 spans 15 amino acids. The germline CDR1 and CDR2 sequences are MNHEY and SVGAGI. CDR3 protein: CASSYQRADRYEQYF. The DNA of the CDR3 is TGTGCCAGCAGCTACCAGAGGGCCGATCGCTACGAGCAGTACTTC.

The V gene is TRBV7-9, the J gene TRBJ1-2; unclear D gene. The CDR3 consists of 11 residues. In germline, CDR1 is SEHNR, CDR2 FQNEAQ (reference sequence). The V and J ends lost 1 base and 7 bases respectively, with 4 bases between them. The CDR3 nucleotides are TGTGCCAGCAGCTTAGGTCGTGGCTACACCTTC. Its translation is CASSLGRGYTF.

The chain combines TRBV5-6 with TRBJ2-7; 8 bases match TRBD1. J gave up 4 bases and V 7 bases, and 7 bases lay outside the gene matches. The CDR3 is 13 residues long. Germline CDR1 SGHDT, CDR2 YYEEEE. CDR3 loop: CASLGQGAYEQYF. The DNA of the CDR3 is TGTGCCAGCTTGGGGCAGGGGGCATACGAGCAGTACTTC.

V gene TRBV7-6 combines with J gene TRBJ2-7; weak D call: TRBD2 (6 bases). This CDR3 region has 14 residues. V was pared by 1 base and J by 5 bases, with 12 bases between. The germline V gene has CDR1 SGHVS and CDR2 FNYEAQ. The CDR3 coding sequence is TGTGCCAGCAGCTTAGGAGGGGCTAGCGACGAGCAGTACTTC. Amino acids: CASSLGGASDEQYF.

A few counts support this clone. The chain employs TRBV5-1 and TRBJ1-4, with a weak D call TRBD1 (5 bases). CDR1 SGHRS and CDR2 YFSETQ come from the germline V gene. V was pared by 4 bases and J by 8 bases, with 18 bases between. The CDR3 has 15 residues. The CDR3 bases are TGCGCCAGCAGCGCCCGGGGAGGGGATGGGGAAAAACTGTTTTTT. Amino acids: CASSARGGDGEKLFF.

This clone was seen just once. The V call is TRBV4-1, the J call TRBJ1-6; 7 bases match TRBD1. Germline values: CDR1 MGHRA, CDR2 YSYEKL. The CDR3 totals 16 residues. With V trimmed by 0 bases and J by 6 bases, 5 bases remained unmatched. The CDR3 nucleotides are TGCGCCAGCAGCCAAGAGGCCGGGACAGTTAATTCACCCCTCCACTTT. This encodes CASSQEAGTVNSPLHF.

The rearrangement joins TRBV11-3 to TRBJ2-7; maybe TRBD1 (6 bases). The CDR3 is made up of 15 amino acids. Germline V gives CDR1 SGHNT, CDR2 YENEEA. Trimming left V 1 base short and J 6 bases short, with 16 bases between. The CDR3 DNA sequence: TGTGCCAGCAGCTTAGGTTCAGGGGTTTACGGCGAGCAGTACTTC. Protein: CASSLGSGVYGEQYF.

The J gene is TRBJ1-1, the V gene TRBV19, with D possibly TRBD1 on 5 matching bases. CDR1 is LNHDA, CDR2 SQIVND, per germline (reference sequence). The CDR3 is 16 amino acids. Deletions cut 6 bases from V and 4 bases from J, with 21 bases between. The CDR3 is CASSPAAVRRGTEAFF. The CDR3 coding sequence is TGTGCCAGTAGCCCGGCGGCCGTTCGGAGGGGCACTGAAGCTTTCTTT.

The chain carries TRBV6-5 and TRBJ2-2; 9 nucleotides agree with TRBD2. From germline, CDR1 is MNHEY and CDR2 SVGAGI. J was trimmed by 1 base and V by 6 bases; bases with no gene match: 0. The CDR3 is 14 amino acids. CDR3 sequence: CASRRGGNTGELFF. The CDR3, as DNA: TGTGCCAGCAGGCGGGGGGGGAACACCGGGGAGCTGTTTTTT.

This chain links TRBV5-4 with TRBJ2-5; TRBD1 matches 8 bases. The junction had 4 bases not matched to a gene; V was cut back by 4 bases and J by 5 bases. The length of the CDR3 is 13 residues. Germline CDR1 and CDR2: SGHNT and YYREEE (reference sequence). The CDR3 loop is CASSGTGGETQYF. In DNA form, the CDR3 reads TGTGCCAGCAGCGGTACAGGGGGTGAGACCCAGTACTTC.

This clone has just a few counts. The chain employs TRBV5-6 and TRBJ1-2; D perhaps matches TRBD1 (5 bases). CDR3 length: 13 residues. CDR1 and CDR2 from the germline V gene are SGHDT and YYEEEE. V lost 2 bases to trimming and J lost 7 bases, with 12 bases between them. In nucleotides, the CDR3 is TGTGCCAGCAGCTTACCGGGGGTCGGTGGCTACACCTTC. Translated, it gives CASSLPGVGGYTF.

This chain uses TRBV19 with TRBJ1-1; weak D call: TRBD1 (6 bases). Between the trimmed V and J ends, which lost 1 base and 6 bases, there was a span of 15 bases. Germline V CDR1 and CDR2: LNHDA, SQIVND (reference sequence). The CDR3 has 15 residues. This CDR3 is CASSIVGRGLAEAFF. The CDR3 region has the DNA TGTGCCAGTAGTATAGTTGGCAGGGGATTGGCTGAAGCTTTCTTT.

This chain joins TRBV27 and TRBJ2-7, with 8 bases lining up with TRBD2. Germline V gene lookup returns CDR1 MNHEY and CDR2 SMNVEV (reference sequence). The CDR3 extends over 14 amino acids. V dropped 5 bases and J dropped 2; count of bases not matched to a gene: 5. The CDR3 DNA sequence: TGTGCCAGCAGTCCGGGGGGGGGAACCTACGAGCAGTACTTC. This codes for CASSPGGGTYEQYF.

The rearrangement uses TRBV6-1 and TRBJ2-3; the D gene is possibly TRBD2 (5 bases). CDR3 length: 14 residues. Trimming took 5 bases from V and 0 from J, leaving 9 bases between them. Germline values: CDR1 MNHNS, CDR2 SASEGT. The CDR3 sequence is CASSPRGSTDTQYF. The CDR3 nucleotides are TGTGCCAGCAGTCCCCGGGGTAGCACAGATACGCAGTATTTT.

The V and J genes are TRBV9 and TRBJ2-2, with 7 bases fitting TRBD1. The CDR3 totals 16 residues. The junction had 5 bases not matched to a gene; V was cut back by 3 bases and J by 0 bases. Germline assignment: CDR1 SGDLS and CDR2 YYNGEE. CDR3 loop: CASSAPGQSNTGELFF. DNA for the CDR3: TGTGCCAGCAGCGCACCGGGACAGTCGAACACCGGGGAGCTGTTTTTT.

With respect to this clone: The junction does not match germline at one end; this may be a read error. V gene TRBV19 combines with J gene TRBJ2-5, with 7 bases lining up with TRBD1. CDR1 and CDR2 from the germline V gene are LNHDA and SQIVND (reference sequence). The CDR3 loop spans 12 amino acids. In DNA form, the CDR3 reads TGTGCCAGTAGTCCGCCGACAGGGATCCCTCACTTC. It translates to CASSPPTGIPHF.

The chain has TRBV11-2 and TRBJ1-1; D is perhaps TRBD1 (6 bases). The germline V gene encodes CDR1 SGHAT and CDR2 FQNNGV. This CDR3 has 11 amino acids. Trimming took 3 bases from V and 9 from J, leaving 8 bases between them. The CDR3 region is CASSFQGKAFF. The CDR3 bases are TGTGCCAGCAGCTTCCAGGGGAAAGCTTTCTTT.

The CDR3: CASSLFSRGYSPLHF. The CDR3 bases are TGTGCCAGCAGCCTTTTTTCCAGGGGATACTCACCCCTCCACTTT. The chain recombines TRBV28 with TRBJ1-6; D possibly corresponds to TRBD1 (6 bases). CDR1 and CDR2 (germline): MDHEN, SYDVKM. Trimming removed 6 bases from V and 10 bases from J, with 19 bases in between. This CDR3 spans 15 amino acids.

The genes are TRBV5-1 and TRBJ2-3, with 7 bases lining up with TRBD2. V was clipped by 5 bases and J by 0 bases; unmatched bases: 9. The CDR3 length is 16 residues. Germline CDR1 reads SGHRS; CDR2 reads YFSETQ. CDR3 protein: CASRGWGGPSTDTQYF. CDR3 nucleotide sequence: TGCGCCAGCAGAGGTTGGGGGGGACCTAGCACAGATACGCAGTATTTT.

The chain is built from TRBV15 and TRBJ2-2; the D is unclear. The CDR3 has 16 amino acids. Germline CDR1 reads LNHNV; CDR2 reads YYDKDF (reference sequence). The V end was cut by 5 bases, the J end by 0 bases, with 13 bases between. In DNA form, the CDR3 reads TGTGCCACCAGCGCACGACAAGCCGCGAACACCGGGGAGCTGTTTTTT. This sequence encodes CATSARQAANTGELFF.

The sample holds a few counts of this clone. The chain has TRBV5-6 and TRBJ2-1; D remains ambiguous. Germline V gives CDR1 SGHDT, CDR2 YYEEEE. The CDR3 totals 17 residues. Trimming took 5 bases from V and 2 from J, leaving 20 bases between them. DNA of the CDR3: TGTGCCAGCAGTTCTATTACCCGGATGGAGCCCTACAATGAGCAGTTCTTC. Protein product: CASSSITRMEPYNEQFF. The variable domain in full, completed from reference TRBV5-6 and TRBJ2-1, reads DAGVTQSPTHLIKTRGQQVTLRCSPKSGHDTVSWYQQALGQGPQFIFQYYEEEERQRGNFPDRFSGHQFPNYSSELNVNALLLGDSALYLCASSSITRMEPYNEQFFGPGTRLTVL.

V and J are TRBV11-2 and TRBJ2-7; D gene unclear. Germline V gene sequence: CDR1 SGHAT, CDR2 FQNNGV. V lost 4 bases and J 4 bases, leaving 8 bases between the germline ends. This CDR3 is built from 12 residues. CDR3 amino acids: CASSYTVYEQYF. For the CDR3, the DNA is TGTGCCAGCAGCTACACAGTATACGAGCAGTACTTC.

This rearrangement joins TRBV19 to TRBJ2-3, with a tentative D call TRBD1 (6 bases). Germline lookup yields CDR1 LNHDA and CDR2 SQIVND (reference sequence). V dropped 4 bases and J dropped 2 bases, with 16 bases sitting between them. The CDR3 sequence is 16 residues long. The CDR3 here is CASSTGTTYLTDTQYF. In DNA, the CDR3 is TGTGCCAGTAGTACGGGGACAACCTACCTCACAGATACGCAGTATTTT.

This clone has more than one count but fewer than ten. The chain couples TRBV7-2 to TRBJ1-2; tentative D call: TRBD1 (5 bases). The V and J ends lost 5 bases and 6 bases respectively, with 19 bases between them. The CDR3 runs 15 residues. CDR1 and CDR2 from the germline V gene are SGHTA and FQGNSA. DNA for the CDR3: TGTGCCAGCAGCCCCGCCTGGGGGGGTAGAGATGGCTACACCTTC. Its translation: CASSPAWGGRDGYTF.

The rearrangement uses TRBV30 and TRBJ1-6; D unclear. This CDR3 comprises 15 residues. Germline values: CDR1 GTSNPN, CDR2 SVGIG (reference sequence). The V and J ends lost 1 base and 9 bases respectively, with 16 bases between them. CDR3 in amino acids: CAWSGPQLHFSPLHF. CDR3 sequence (DNA): TGTGCCTGGAGTGGCCCACAGCTACATTTTTCACCCCTCCACTTT.

J is TRBJ2-5 and V is TRBV5-6; possible D gene TRBD2, 6 bases. CDR3 length: 14 residues. Germline loops: CDR1 SGHDT, CDR2 YYEEEE. The V gene lost 3 bases and the J gene lost 4 bases, with 13 bases spanning the gap. The CDR3 protein is CASSSGLNRETQYF. CDR3 DNA: TGTGCCAGCAGCTCAGGACTAAATCGAGAGACCCAGTACTTC. Supplemented by reference TRBV5-6 and TRBJ2-5, the full variable domain reads DAGVTQSPTHLIKTRGQQVTLRCSPKSGHDTVSWYQQALGQGPQFIFQYYEEEERQRGNFPDRFSGHQFPNYSSELNVNALLLGDSALYLCASSSGLNRETQYFGPGTRLLVL.

This sequence joins TRBV19 and TRBJ2-2, with 9 positions matching TRBD1. With 5 bases clipped from V and 1 base from J, the junction kept 8 bases outside the gene matches. Per germline, CDR1 LNHDA and CDR2 SQIVND (reference sequence). The CDR3 loop spans 17 amino acids. The chain's CDR3 is CASSPLPGQGNTGELFF. The CDR3 DNA reads TGTGCCAGTAGTCCGCTTCCGGGACAGGGGAACACCGGGGAGCTGTTTTTT.

This sequence joins TRBV5-4 and TRBJ2-7, with a possible D match to TRBD1 (5 bases). CDR1 and CDR2 (germline): SGHNT, YYREEE (reference sequence). There are 15 residues in the CDR3. The germline V and J ends were trimmed by 3 bases and 0 bases, with 13 bases remaining between them. DNA of the CDR3: TGTGCCAGCAGCTCAGGGCCATTACCCTCCTACGAGCAGTACTTC. This gives the protein CASSSGPLPSYEQYF.

The rearrangement joins TRBV6-5 to TRBJ1-2; tentative D call: TRBD1 (5 bases). The CDR3 consists of 13 residues. The V gene lost 6 bases and the J gene lost 4 bases, with 12 bases spanning the gap. Germline loops: CDR1 MNHEY, CDR2 SVGAGI. The CDR3 DNA sequence: TGTGCCAGCAGCTTCAGGGAGGGCTATGGCTACACCTTC. Protein product: CASSFREGYGYTF.

This sequence joins TRBV6-6 and TRBJ1-1, with 7 bases fitting TRBD1. The CDR3 loop spans 12 amino acids. Germline CDR1 and CDR2: MNHNY and SVGAGI (reference sequence). J gave up 7 bases and V 2 bases, and 1 base lay outside the gene matches. The CDR3 region is CASSYNRGEAFF. The DNA of the CDR3 is TGTGCCAGCAGTTACAACAGGGGTGAAGCTTTCTTT.

The rearrangement uses TRBV10-3 and TRBJ1-5, with TRBD1 matching 7 bases. J gave up 6 bases and V 3 bases, and 14 bases lay outside the gene matches. The CDR3 is made up of 17 amino acids. Germline lookup yields CDR1 ENHRY and CDR2 SYGVKD. The CDR3 coding sequence is TGTGCCATCAGTGATTGGGGGCGGGACAGAGTTGGTCAGCCCCAGCATTTT. It translates to CAISDWGRDRVGQPQHF.

This chain uses TRBV29-1 with TRBJ2-7; D possibly corresponds to TRBD1 (6 bases). Germline values: CDR1 SQVTM, CDR2 ANQGSEA. The CDR3 extends over 14 amino acids. Trimming took off 6 bases at V and 5 bases at J, with 20 bases between the two ends. The CDR3 DNA is TGCAGCGTCATAACAGGGTTTGGAGCGGACGAGCAGTACTTC. Encoded protein: CSVITGFGADEQYF.